One sample yielded the 2 T cell receptor beta chains listed below, sequenced in a study of blood T cell repertoires in COVID-19. Clones were read by immunoSEQ multiplex PCR, and TCRdb kept only the in-frame ones, dropping some. The sample includes over 250,000 clones, 85% of them seen just once. The specimen was peripheral blood. The receptor source for this set is a human donor in a cohort sampled during active COVID-19.

V and J are TRBV3-1 (or the pseudogene TRBV3-2) and TRBJ1-2; possible D gene TRBD1, 6 bases. V lost 5 bases, J lost 5 bases, and 12 bases lay in between. There are 13 residues in the CDR3. Germline CDR1 is LGHDT and CDR2 is YNNKEL (reference sequence). In nucleotides, the CDR3 is TGTGCCAGCAGCACACAGGGCCGGTATGGCTACACCTTC. It codes for CASSTQGRYGYTF.

This clone was seen just once. The gene calls are TRBV6-5 and TRBJ1-6; 10 bases align to TRBD1. Trimming took 6 bases from V and 8 from J; bases not matched to a gene: 1. CDR3 length equals 13 residues. The germline CDR1 and CDR2 sequences are MNHEY and SVGAGI. CDR3 in amino acids: CASRTGGDSPLHF. The CDR3 region has the DNA TGTGCCAGCAGGACAGGGGGCGATTCACCCCTCCACTTT.